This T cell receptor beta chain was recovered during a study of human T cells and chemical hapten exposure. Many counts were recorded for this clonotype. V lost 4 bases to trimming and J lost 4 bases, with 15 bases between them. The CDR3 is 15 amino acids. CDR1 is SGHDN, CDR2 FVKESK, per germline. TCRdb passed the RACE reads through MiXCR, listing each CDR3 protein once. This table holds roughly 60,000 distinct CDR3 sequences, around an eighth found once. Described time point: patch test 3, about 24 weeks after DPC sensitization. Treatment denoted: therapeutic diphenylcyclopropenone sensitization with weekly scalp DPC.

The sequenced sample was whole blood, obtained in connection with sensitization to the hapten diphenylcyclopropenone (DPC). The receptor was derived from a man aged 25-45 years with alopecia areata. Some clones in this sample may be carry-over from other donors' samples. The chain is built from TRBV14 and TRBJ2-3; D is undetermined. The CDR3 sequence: CASSPGSGSADTQYF. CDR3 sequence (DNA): TGTGCCAGCAGCCCTGGGTCTGGTTCGGCAGATACGCAGTATTTT.